This T cell receptor (beta chain) was obtained from a study of blood T cells in healthy people across ages. Study results and caveats: Diversity estimated from one million T cells was considered an underestimate.

Isolation yielded PBMCs, at least 6 million per sample, in every case. Turning to this clonotype: What it recognizes is unknown.

Trimming left V 2 bases short and J 0 bases short, with 15 bases between. Germline lookup yields CDR1 SGHDT and CDR2 YYEEEE. The CDR3 totals 17 residues. Using a J-beta primer mix together with a sample-barcoded 5' primer, a second PCR was run for about 6 to 12 cycles. TCRdb independently ran MiXCR on the 5' RACE reads; one entry per CDR3 protein. The sample shows 1.5 million to 2 million distinct CDR3 sequences, 30% to 35% of them seen only once. The sequenced sample was blood. The clonotype comes from a woman in her 30s in good health. The chain joins TRBV5-6 to TRBJ2-4, with D maybe TRBD2 (6 bases). The CDR3 DNA is TGTGCCAGCAGCTTCCAATCTACAGCGGGAGCCAAAAACATTCAGTACTTC. Protein: CASSFQSTAGAKNIQYF.